This section outlines one TCR beta chain sequence together with its context. As originally analysed: Amplification of reference gene primers was used by the study to estimate nucleated cell counts. Data came from immunoSEQ multiplex PCR; TCRdb stores just in-frame clones and leaves some out. Clone size and the V and J calls come from that table; the DNA yielded D and trimming. The sample has over 90,000 clones, over 75% seen once. V was pared by 2 bases and J by 2 bases, with 7 bases of the junction left unmatched. The CDR3 has 18 residues. Germline V CDR1 and CDR2: SNHLY, FYNNEI. This sample is drawn from a study of blood T cell repertoires in COVID-19. Study at large: Acute-phase and convalescent COVID-19 samples originated in the United States, Italy and Spain. Nucleic acid was either cDNA or gDNA, and it came from T cells, B-cell-depleted T cells, or PBMCs.

Sequenced material: peripheral blood. The chain is built from TRBV2 and TRBJ2-6; 9 nucleotides agree with TRBD1. The sequence came from a human donor in a cohort sampled during active or convalescent COVID-19. The CDR3 sequence is CASSELGQGAAGANVLTF. In DNA form, the CDR3 reads TGTGCCAGCAGTGAACTGGGACAGGGAGCGGCTGGGGCCAACGTCCTGACTTTC.